Below, 30 T cell receptor beta chains from the same sample are listed, as sequenced in a study of post-analysis software for immune sequencing data. Whole-study findings and limits: Five TRBV segments (TRBV5-6, TRBV5-1 and TRBV20-1 among them) occurred more frequently in patients than in controls.

For these receptors, no antigen is known. The TCR beta cDNA libraries contained unique molecular identifiers. TCRdb independently ran MiXCR on the PCR reads; one entry per CDR3 protein. The sample includes about 820,000 distinct CDR3 sequences, about 50% seen only once; the top ten take approximately 4.2%. Sequenced sample: blood. These TCRs come from a girl aged 10-17 years with multiple sclerosis.

A few counts support this clonotype. The J gene is TRBJ2-1, the V gene TRBV5-6, with D unresolved. Trimming removed 2 bases at V and 7 bases at J, with 16 bases between. Germline-derived CDR1 and CDR2 are SGHDT and YYEEEE. The CDR3 has 15 amino acids. Here the CDR3 reads CASSLRQVILNEQFF. The CDR3 DNA is TGTGCCAGCAGCTTACGGCAGGTTATCTTGAATGAGCAGTTCTTC.

V is TRBV27 and J is TRBJ2-3; D might be TRBD1 or TRBD2, each matching 5 bases. The germline CDR1 and CDR2 sequences are MNHEY and SMNVEV (reference sequence). With 3 bases removed from V and 1 base from J, the gap between germline ends came to 11 bases. The CDR3 runs 15 residues. The chain's CDR3 is CASSFLGDGTDTQYF. The DNA of the CDR3 is TGTGCCAGCAGTTTTCTTGGGGACGGCACAGATACGCAGTATTTT.

The chain recombines TRBV12-3 or TRBV12-4 with TRBJ2-1, with 15 bases lining up with TRBD2. V gave up 4 bases and J gave up 10 bases; unmatched junction bases: 8. This CDR3 has 16 residues. Written as DNA, the CDR3 is TGTGCCAGCAGTTCCGGCGGACTAGCGGGGGGGCGCGAGCAGTTCTTC. This encodes CASSSGGLAGGREQFF.

The chain uses TRBV6-4 and TRBJ2-1; D unresolved. The germline V gene has CDR1 MRHNA and CDR2 SNTAGT. The germline V and J ends were trimmed by 8 bases and 6 bases, with 14 bases remaining between them. The CDR3 runs 13 residues. CDR3 protein: CASANEHPNEQFF. As DNA, the CDR3 is TGTGCCAGCGCTAACGAGCATCCCAATGAGCAGTTCTTC.

Only a few counts were recorded for this clonotype. The gene calls are TRBV7-2 and TRBJ1-2, with D unresolved. Trimming took off 5 bases at V and 1 base at J, with 8 bases between the two ends. The CDR3 extends over 13 amino acids. The germline V gene encodes CDR1 SGHTA and CDR2 FQGNSA. The CDR3: CASSPGDNYGYTF. The CDR3 DNA reads as TGTGCCAGCAGCCCAGGTGATAACTATGGCTACACCTTC.

A note on this clonotype: The junction departs from germline at one end; a sequencing error may be responsible. The V call is TRBV5-1, the J call TRBJ1-5, with TRBD1 matching 9 bases. This CDR3 comprises 15 residues. Germline V gene data show CDR1 as SGHRS and CDR2 as YFSETQ. The CDR3 DNA follows: TGCGCCAGCAGTTTGGGACAGGGAAAGGGTCAGCCCCAGCATTTT. Translation gives CASSLGQGKGQPQHF.

The gene calls are TRBV7-2 and TRBJ2-1, with D perhaps matching TRBD1 (5 bases). The length of the CDR3 is 12 residues. V lost 4 bases and J lost 7, with 8 bases in between. CDR1 is SGHTA, CDR2 FQGNSA, per germline. CDR3 DNA: TGTGCCAGCAGCTCACCAGGGAATGAGCAGTTCTTC. Amino acids: CASSSPGNEQFF.

The rearrangement joins TRBV7-3 to TRBJ2-2; D is perhaps TRBD2 (7 bases). The germline gives CDR1 SGHTA, CDR2 FQGTGA. The CDR3 consists of 13 residues. The V end was cut by 5 bases, the J end by 10 bases, with 14 bases between. CDR3 nucleotide sequence: TGTGCCAGCAGCCCCGTAGGGGGGGCGGAGCTGTTTTTT. This sequence encodes CASSPVGGAELFF.

The genes are TRBV4-1 and TRBJ2-7, with TRBD2 matching 9 bases. The J segment lost 3 bases and the V segment lost 8 bases, leaving 11 bases of the junction unmatched. This CDR3 contains 15 residues. Germline CDR1 and CDR2: MGHRA and YSYEKL. The chain's CDR3 is CASGEWASGIYEQYF. Written as DNA, the CDR3 is TGCGCCAGCGGAGAGTGGGCTAGCGGGATCTACGAGCAGTACTTC.

This clonotype has only a few counts. This chain uses TRBV20-1 with TRBJ2-7, with D perhaps matching TRBD2 (5 bases). Germline V CDR1 and CDR2: DFQATT, SNEGSKA (reference sequence). Trimming took off 6 bases at V and 0 bases at J, with 15 bases between the two ends. The CDR3 runs to 14 residues. In DNA form, the CDR3 reads TGCAGTGCCGCGGGCTTCTCAATCTCCTACGAGCAGTACTTC. It translates to CSAAGFSISYEQYF.

The chain uses TRBV20-1 and TRBJ2-1; 9 bases agree with TRBD2. The J segment lost 2 bases and the V segment lost 6 bases, leaving 8 bases of the junction unmatched. Germline-derived CDR1 and CDR2 are DFQATT and SNEGSKA (reference sequence). This CDR3 comprises 15 residues. This CDR3 reads CSATPASGTYNEQFF. For the CDR3, the DNA is TGCAGTGCGACGCCCGCTAGCGGGACCTACAATGAGCAGTTCTTC.

This chain connects TRBV20-1 to TRBJ2-1; D might be TRBD2 (6 bases). Trimming took off 5 bases at V and 8 bases at J, with 13 bases between the two ends. CDR1 and CDR2 (germline): DFQATT, SNEGSKA (reference sequence). This CDR3 spans 12 amino acids. The CDR3 reads CSAGDSMDEQFF. In DNA, the CDR3 is TGCAGTGCTGGGGACTCAATGGATGAGCAGTTCTTC.

The chain carries TRBV7-2 and TRBJ2-3, with 7 bases that match TRBD2. The CDR3 has 18 amino acids. Per the germline V gene, CDR1 is SGHTA and CDR2 is FQGNSA. V lost 1 base, J lost 1 base, and 11 bases stayed unmatched. CDR3 nucleotides: TGTGCCAGCAGCTTAGTTCCGACGGCTAGCGGCCGCACAGATACGCAGTATTTT. Residues: CASSLVPTASGRTDTQYF.

This clonotype has a handful of counts. The V call is TRBV20-1, the J call TRBJ2-1; TRBD2 agrees at 11 bases. Germline trimming cut 1 base from V and 3 bases from J; bases unmatched to any gene: 11. This CDR3 spans 18 amino acids. Germline-derived CDR1 and CDR2 are DFQATT and SNEGSKA (reference sequence). The CDR3 coding sequence is TGCAGTGCTAGAGTGCCCAGTCTAGCGGGAGGTTTCTACAATGAGCAGTTCTTC. This translates into CSARVPSLAGGFYNEQFF.

The chain links TRBV7-9 to TRBJ2-3, with 9 bases aligning to TRBD2. The CDR3 is made up of 17 amino acids. CDR1 and CDR2 from the germline V gene are SEHNR and FQNEAQ (reference sequence). The V segment lost 5 bases and the J segment 2 bases; nucleotides outside the gene matches: 11. The CDR3 spells CASSPPVAGVNTDTQYF. The CDR3 bases are TGTGCCAGCAGCCCGCCGGTAGCGGGAGTTAACACAGATACGCAGTATTTT.

The rearrangement links TRBV15 to TRBJ2-1; TRBD2 aligns across 11 bases. This CDR3 spans 16 amino acids. The V gene's germline CDR1 is LNHNV and CDR2 YYDKDF (reference sequence). V lost 3 bases, J lost 5 bases, and 6 bases stayed unmatched. The CDR3 DNA sequence: TGTGCCACCAGCAGCCCGGGACTAGCGGCTAACAATGAGCAGTTCTTC. Translating it yields CATSSPGLAANNEQFF.

The sample holds many counts of this clonotype. V and J are TRBV5-1 and TRBJ2-5; TRBD1 agrees at 8 bases. The CDR3 covers 13 residues. V gave up 3 bases and J gave up 5 bases; unmatched junction bases: 3. Looked up from germline, CDR1 is SGHRS and CDR2 is YFSETQ. CDR3 residues: CASSSDRAETQYF. CDR3 DNA sequence: TGCGCCAGCAGCTCGGACAGGGCCGAGACCCAGTACTTC.

The V gene is TRBV12-3 or TRBV12-4, the J gene TRBJ2-7, with D unresolved. This CDR3 has 14 amino acids. V was trimmed by 0 bases and J by 0 bases, leaving 6 bases between them. CDR3 sequence: CASSLAGYSYEQYF. The CDR3 DNA is TGTGCCAGCAGTTTAGCAGGATACTCCTACGAGCAGTACTTC.

The rearrangement links TRBV5-1 to TRBJ2-3, with D uncertain. Germline V gene lookup returns CDR1 SGHRS and CDR2 YFSETQ. V lost 1 base to trimming and J lost 4 bases, with 13 bases between them. The CDR3 length is 15 residues. CDR3 nucleotide sequence: TGCGCCAGCAGCTTGTATGCCCAAGGTCCAGATACGCAGTATTTT. Translation gives CASSLYAQGPDTQYF.

The rearrangement links TRBV7-8 to TRBJ2-3; TRBD2 might be the D (7 bases). CDR3 length: 17 residues. Trimming cost V 1 base and J 1 base, with 15 bases left between them. The V gene's germline CDR1 is SGHVS and CDR2 FQNEAQ. This chain's CDR3 is CASSLGGASGGTDTQYF. CDR3 DNA sequence: TGTGCCAGCAGCTTAGGGGGGGCTAGCGGAGGCACAGATACGCAGTATTTT.

This clonotype was seen a few times. The rearrangement links TRBV12-3 or TRBV12-4 to TRBJ1-6, with D possibly matching TRBD1 (5 bases). The CDR3 has 16 amino acids. Trimming pared 5 bases from V and 6 bases from J, leaving 17 bases between. The CDR3 DNA reads as TGTGCCAGCAGTCGGGACCAAGGTTGGGGTAATTCACCCCTCCACTTT. Translated: CASSRDQGWGNSPLHF.

The chain links TRBV19 to TRBJ2-7; D not certain. The CDR3 runs to 13 residues. Germline CDR1 reads LNHDA; CDR2 reads SQIVND (reference sequence). V was clipped by 4 bases and J by 0 bases, with 7 bases between them. CDR3 region: CASSTSSSYEQYF. In nucleotides, the CDR3 is TGTGCCAGTAGTACCTCCAGCTCCTACGAGCAGTACTTC.

The V call is TRBV6-5, the J call TRBJ1-4; the D gene is possibly TRBD1 (5 bases). The length of the CDR3 is 16 residues. Germline CDR1 and CDR2: MNHEY and SVGAGI. V gave up 2 bases and J gave up 7 bases, with 17 bases separating them. Here the CDR3 reads CASSYRPGGESEKLFF. The CDR3 DNA reads TGTGCCAGCAGTTACCGCCCGGGGGGGGAGAGTGAAAAACTGTTTTTT.

This clonotype was observed once. This chain links TRBV20-1 with TRBJ2-3, with 8 bases matching TRBD1. V shed 5 bases, J shed 2 bases, and the junction held 12 bases outside the gene matches. The CDR3 is made up of 16 amino acids. Germline V lookup: CDR1 DFQATT, CDR2 SNEGSKA (reference sequence). The DNA of the CDR3 is TGCAGTGCTCCTGACAGGGGATGGGGCTACACAGATACGCAGTATTTT. Its translation: CSAPDRGWGYTDTQYF.

This clonotype was found a few times. This chain links TRBV9 with TRBJ2-7; D might be TRBD1 (6 bases). The germline V gene has CDR1 SGDLS and CDR2 YYNGEE. Between the trimmed V and J ends, which lost 1 base and 4 bases, there was a span of 12 bases. The CDR3 loop spans 14 amino acids. In DNA, the CDR3 is TGTGCCAGCAGCGTACGTGGACAGATGTACGAGCAGTACTTC. It specifies CASSVRGQMYEQYF. Full variable domain (outside the CDR3, taken from reference TRBV9 and TRBJ2-7): DSGVTQTPKHLITATGQRVTLRCSPRSGDLSVYWYQQSLDQGLQFLIQYYNGEERAKGNILERFSAQQFPDLHSELNLSSLELGDSALYFCASSVRGQMYEQYFGPGTRLTVT.

This clonotype was recorded a few times. The chain recombines TRBV3-1 with TRBJ1-1; 8 bases match TRBD1. CDR1 LGHDT and CDR2 YNNKEL come from the germline V gene (reference sequence). The CDR3 covers 15 residues. Unmatched junction bases numbered 6, after V lost 6 bases and J lost 0 bases. The CDR3 DNA follows: TGTGCCAGCAGGAGACAGGGGACCATGAACACTGAAGCTTTCTTT. It specifies CASRRQGTMNTEAFF.

There are a few counts of this clonotype. V usage is TRBV7-9 and J usage is TRBJ1-2, with D possibly being TRBD1 (5 bases). The germline V and J ends were trimmed by 1 base and 2 bases, with 11 bases remaining between them. Germline V gives CDR1 SEHNR, CDR2 FQNEAQ (reference sequence). This CDR3 has 15 amino acids. This CDR3 reads CASSLETGLNYGYTF. CDR3 DNA sequence: TGTGCCAGCAGCTTAGAAACAGGCCTCAACTATGGCTACACCTTC.

The chain is built from TRBV7-3 and TRBJ2-1; D gene ambiguous. This CDR3 has 16 residues. Germline assignment: CDR1 SGHTA and CDR2 FQGTGA. V was trimmed by 0 bases and J by 6 bases, leaving 15 bases between them. The DNA for the CDR3 is TGTGCCAGCAGCTTAACATCCCGGGTCGAACTCAATGAGCAGTTCTTC. It translates to CASSLTSRVELNEQFF.

As DNA, the CDR3 is TGCGCCAGCAGCCAAGCGAGTCTTAATTACGAGCAGTACTTC. This translates into CASSQASLNYEQYF. V is TRBV4-1 and J is TRBJ2-7; D is undetermined. The CDR3 contains 14 residues. Looked up from germline, CDR1 is MGHRA and CDR2 is YSYEKL. Trimming pared 1 base from V and 4 bases from J, leaving 11 bases between.

This rearrangement joins TRBV5-1 to TRBJ2-5; a possible D gene is TRBD1 (7 bases). From germline, CDR1 is SGHRS and CDR2 YFSETQ. With 0 bases removed from V and 2 bases from J, the gap between germline ends came to 14 bases. The CDR3 covers 16 residues. The CDR3 spells CASSLGGDSIQETQYF. In nucleotides, the CDR3 is TGCGCCAGCAGCTTGGGCGGGGACAGCATTCAAGAGACCCAGTACTTC.